The clone carrying this T cell receptor (beta chain) has ten or more counts. Its cognate antigen is unknown. The data originate from a study of T cells in Graves' hyperthyroidism and ophthalmopathy. Study-wide background: Peripheral blood was drawn at first diagnosis, prior to all treatment.

Germline-derived CDR1 and CDR2 are MDHEN and SYDVKM. Trimming took off 4 bases at V and 4 bases at J, with 1 base between the two ends. The CDR3 is made up of 10 amino acids. Researchers took RNA transcripts and amplified the TCR beta CDR3 regions from them. HTBI primers drove first-round RT-PCR of the TCR CDR3. A single record per CDR3 protein comes from TCRdb applying MiXCR to the multiplex PCR reads. The sample contains around 600,000 distinct CDR3 sequences, roughly 15% of which appear only once. Diagnosing involved the use of clinical symptoms, serum thyroxine and TRAb, thyroid ultrasound and orbital computed tomography. PBMCs were collected from a 10 ml volume of fresh peripheral blood. General study points: The blood repertoire included most of the expanded thyroid clonotypes above 0.001.

The sequenced sample consisted of blood. The source of this sequence is a woman aged 50 to 65 with Graves' ophthalmopathy. The chain carries TRBV28 and TRBJ1-2; D call uncertain. DNA of the CDR3: TGTGCCAGCAGTTCCTATGGCTACACCTTC. This codes for CASSSYGYTF.